This is a list of T cell receptor beta chains from one sample in a study of blood T cell repertoires in COVID-19. Profiled with immunoSEQ multiplex PCR; TCRdb holds only in-frame clones, not every one. The data hold roughly 240,000 clones, with around four fifths observed a single time. The sequencing sample was made of peripheral blood. Receptors originate from a woman between 70 and 85 years old with acute or convalescent COVID-19. CDR3s leave out the opening cysteine and the closing phenylalanine or tryptophan. For some rows the clone size is stated as once, few or many, or as a class when expanded; others skip it.

V gene: TRBV19; J gene: TRBJ2-7; clone size: NA; CDR3 protein: VHSSREGIYEQY
V gene: TRBV7-2; J gene: TRBJ1-4; clone size: NA; CDR3 protein: ASSLRLATNEKLF
V gene: TRBV2; J gene: TRBJ2-2; clone size: NA; CDR3 protein: ASRTLAGGPHGELF
V gene: TRBV7-2; J gene: TRBJ1-1; clone size: NA; CDR3 protein: ASSSPLRNTEAF
V gene: TRBV9; J gene: TRBJ2-1; clone size: NA; CDR3 protein: ASSVAIGGGAVGNEQF
V gene: TRBV2; J gene: TRBJ1-5; clone size: NA; CDR3 protein: ASIEGAGTGVHQPQH
V gene: TRBV6-5; J gene: TRBJ2-2; clone size: NA; CDR3 protein: ASSLQGDAGELF
V gene: TRBV12-2; J gene: TRBJ2-3; clone size: NA; CDR3 protein: ASRLAAGPVTDTQY
V gene: TRBV21-1; J gene: TRBJ2-7; clone size: few; CDR3 protein: ASTLNQGGSGEQY
V gene: TRBV7-2; J gene: TRBJ2-4; clone size: NA; CDR3 protein: ASSLDSIQY
V gene: TRBV4-2; J gene: TRBJ1-2; clone size: NA; CDR3 protein: ASSLSTGVNYGYT
V gene: TRBV5-4; J gene: TRBJ2-2; clone size: NA; CDR3 protein: ASSLGWTSGNTGELF
V gene: TRBV6-6; J gene: TRBJ1-2; clone size: NA; CDR3 protein: ASSYSQGNYGYT
V gene: TRBV24-1; J gene: TRBJ1-2; clone size: NA; CDR3 protein: ATSDYGTGRSGYT
V gene: TRBV7-2; J gene: TRBJ1-1; clone size: few; CDR3 protein: ASSFGTGMNTEAF
V gene: TRBV19; J gene: TRBJ1-1; clone size: few; CDR3 protein: ASSTGTFSGTEAF
V gene: TRBV10-1; J gene: TRBJ1-1; clone size: NA; CDR3 protein: ASSKYRGLDEAF
V gene: TRBV28; J gene: TRBJ1-2; clone size: NA; CDR3 protein: ASSFFRVSGYT
V gene: TRBV24-1; J gene: TRBJ1-5; clone size: NA; CDR3 protein: ATSDPPGTGGSNQPQH
V gene: TRBV19; J gene: TRBJ1-2; clone size: NA; CDR3 protein: ASSISPGQLGGYT
V gene: TRBV10-3; J gene: TRBJ2-5; clone size: NA; CDR3 protein: AIRPGQGEGPETQY
V gene: TRBV4-1; J gene: TRBJ1-2; clone size: NA; CDR3 protein: ASSQEEDYGYT
V gene: TRBV2; J gene: TRBJ1-2; clone size: once; CDR3 protein: ASSPRTGTYGYT
V gene: TRBV18; J gene: TRBJ2-2; clone size: NA; CDR3 protein: ASSQVNTGELF
V gene: TRBV6-5; J gene: TRBJ2-7; clone size: NA; CDR3 protein: ASSYSRQLSYEQY
V gene: TRBV12-3/TRBV12-4; J gene: TRBJ1-5; clone size: few; CDR3 protein: ASSFSFQPQH
V gene: TRBV9; J gene: TRBJ1-4; clone size: NA; CDR3 protein: ASSVSGSNEKLF
V gene: TRBV7-2; J gene: TRBJ2-5; clone size: NA; CDR3 protein: ASRENRLQETQY
V gene: TRBV6-5; J gene: TRBJ2-1; clone size: NA; CDR3 protein: ASSYSQVYNEQF
V gene: TRBV24-1; J gene: TRBJ2-3; clone size: NA; CDR3 protein: ATSDSGRVAGGTDTQY
V gene: TRBV2; J gene: TRBJ1-4; clone size: NA; CDR3 protein: ASSDGDTTNEKLF
V gene: TRBV6-5; J gene: TRBJ2-2; clone size: NA; CDR3 protein: ASSYQGQMNTGELF
V gene: TRBV24-1; J gene: TRBJ2-4; clone size: NA; CDR3 protein: ATSDGQGGAKNIQY
V gene: TRBV18; J gene: TRBJ1-1; clone size: once; CDR3 protein: ASSQDKNTEAF
V gene: TRBV5-1; J gene: TRBJ2-7; clone size: NA; CDR3 protein: ASSNRQGIYEQY
V gene: TRBV11-2; J gene: TRBJ1-2; clone size: few; CDR3 protein: ASSLERTGGYT
V gene: TRBV12-5; J gene: TRBJ2-3; clone size: NA; CDR3 protein: ASGLAGTTNTQY
V gene: TRBV10-1; J gene: TRBJ2-1; clone size: NA; CDR3 protein: ASETGAGNEQF
V gene: TRBV5-6; J gene: TRBJ1-6; clone size: NA; CDR3 protein: ASSLRAGSNSPLH
V gene: TRBV6-5; J gene: TRBJ2-7; clone size: NA; CDR3 protein: ASSYSQRGAYEQY
V gene: TRBV9; J gene: TRBJ2-7; clone size: NA; CDR3 protein: ASSVGPWQY
V gene: TRBV29-1; J gene: TRBJ1-1; clone size: NA; CDR3 protein: SGSRTGGRTEAF
V gene: TRBV4-1; J gene: TRBJ2-7; clone size: NA; CDR3 protein: ASSQDRWYEQY
V gene: TRBV18; J gene: TRBJ1-5; clone size: NA; CDR3 protein: ASSPPTGNPNQPQH
V gene: TRBV7-2; J gene: TRBJ1-2; clone size: once; CDR3 protein: ASSPTWTANYGYT
V gene: TRBV6-2/TRBV6-3; J gene: TRBJ2-7; clone size: NA; CDR3 protein: ASSYGTGFYEQY
V gene: TRBV5-1; J gene: TRBJ2-3; clone size: NA; CDR3 protein: ASSEGTGTDTQY
V gene: TRBV5-8; J gene: TRBJ2-7; clone size: once; CDR3 protein: ASSLAAAYEQY
V gene: TRBV3-1/TRBV3-2; J gene: TRBJ1-1; clone size: NA; CDR3 protein: ASSRQGLEKTEAF